This entry concerns a single T cell receptor beta chain. The CDR3 spans 18 residues. Sequenced by immunoSEQ multiplex PCR; TCRdb stores in-frame clones only, minus some. The sample yields about 130,000 clones, about 95% seen once. The data belong to a study of control samples from healthy donors and cancer patients. This chain links TRBV21-1 with TRBJ1-1; the DNA was not compared with TRBD1, the D call given in the table. TRBV21-1 is termed a pseudogene. The receptor was derived from a young man in good health. Sequencing used blood. CDR3 sequence: CASSKGYRDRVGDTEAFF. DNA for the CDR3: TGTGCCAGCAGCAAGGGCTACCGGGACAGGGTAGGCGACACTGAAGCTTTCTTT.